This T cell receptor beta chain appears in the sequencing data of a study of CD8 T cells in Susac syndrome. This CDR3 region has 18 residues. V was shortened by 1 base and J by 5 bases, with 20 bases between the two germline ends. Germline V gene sequence: CDR1 SGHTA, CDR2 FQGNSA. Random hexamers were used to reverse transcribe an amount of about 0.45 to 1 ug RNA. Via MiXCR, TCRdb re-called the immunoSEQ multiplex PCR reads, giving one row per CDR3 protein. The data contain under 550,000 distinct CDR3 sequences, roughly 85% of them seen just once; the ten biggest clones take up approximately 0.12%. The sequence was obtained from a human donor with multiple sclerosis. The specimen sequenced was CD8+ T cells from PBMCs. This chain joins TRBV7-2 and TRBJ2-2, with D tentatively TRBD1 or TRBD2 (5 bases each). This CDR3 reads CASSLGVGESGTTGELFF. The CDR3 DNA is TGTGCCAGCAGCTTAGGGGTGGGAGAGTCCGGGACGACCGGGGAGCTGTTTTTT.